The 26 T cell receptor beta chains listed next were all sequenced from one sample in a study of T cell responses to AZD1222 COVID-19 vaccine. TCRdb's table, derived via immunoSEQ multiplex PCR, lists solely in-frame clones and lacks some. The table lists tens of thousands of clones, roughly 94% of them singletons. This specimen consisted of peripheral blood, obtained on day 0 of AZD1222 vaccination. The receptors shown here come from an adult in good health.

This rearrangement joins TRBV28 to TRBJ1-1; D remains unclear. Per germline, CDR1 MDHEN and CDR2 SYDVKM. Trimming cost V 6 bases and J 5 bases, with 7 bases left between them. CDR3 length equals 11 residues. CDR3 nucleotide sequence: TGTGCCAGCAGGGGATGGACTGAAGCTTTCTTT. Amino acid sequence: CASRGWTEAFF.

The chain employs TRBV19 and TRBJ2-2; tentatively, D is TRBD2 (6 bases). Germline V lookup: CDR1 LNHDA, CDR2 SQIVND (reference sequence). The length of the CDR3 is 16 residues. The ends were cut back, 3 bases at V and 0 bases at J, with 11 bases in the middle. CDR3 nucleotides: TGTGCCAGTAGTATTCGGAGGGCCCCGAACACCGGGGAGCTGTTTTTT. This encodes CASSIRRAPNTGELFF.

The chain employs TRBV7-2 and TRBJ2-3; TRBD1 aligns across 7 bases. The CDR3 has 13 amino acids. The germline V gene encodes CDR1 SGHTA and CDR2 FQGNSA. V shed 4 bases and J 4 bases; nucleotides not matched to a gene: 2. This chain's CDR3 is CASSSTGADTQYF. The CDR3, as DNA: TGTGCCAGCAGCTCTACAGGGGCAGATACGCAGTATTTT.

V usage is TRBV28 and J usage is TRBJ1-4; tentative D call: TRBD1 (6 bases). Germline V gene sequence: CDR1 MDHEN, CDR2 SYDVKM. The CDR3 covers 15 residues. V lost 8 bases, J lost 7 bases, and 20 bases lay in between. Here the CDR3 reads CASSRGGPNREKLFF. The CDR3 coding sequence is TGTGCCAGCTCCCGTGGGGGGCCTAATCGTGAAAAACTGTTTTTT.

The chain has TRBV9 and TRBJ2-5; 11 bases map to TRBD2. J lost 4 bases, V lost 3 bases, and 8 bases had no gene match. From germline, CDR1 is SGDLS and CDR2 YYNGEE. CDR3 length: 16 residues. Here the CDR3 DNA reads TGTGCCAGCAGCGCCAAACTAGCGGGAGTGGGAGAGACCCAGTACTTC. Translating gives CASSAKLAGVGETQYF.

The chain joins TRBV3-1 (or the pseudogene TRBV3-2) to TRBJ2-1; 13 nucleotides agree with TRBD2. This CDR3 has 15 amino acids. The junction had 3 bases not matched to a gene; V was cut back by 4 bases and J by 6 bases. Germline V gene data show CDR1 as LGHDT and CDR2 as YNNKEL (reference sequence). CDR3 DNA sequence: TGTGCCAGCAGCCTGGGACTAGCGGGGCGCAATGAGCAGTTCTTC. It translates to CASSLGLAGRNEQFF.

V is TRBV6-4 and J is TRBJ2-5, with 11 bases fitting TRBD2. The V and J ends lost 5 bases and 7 bases, in that order; junction bases with no gene match: 9. Germline CDR1 MRHNA, CDR2 SNTAGT. This CDR3 has 15 residues. Here the CDR3 reads CASSPLAGVMGTQYF. In nucleotides, the CDR3 is TGTGCCAGCAGTCCACTAGCGGGAGTCATGGGGACCCAGTACTTC.

This clone was found once. The chain couples TRBV30 to TRBJ1-5, with unresolved D. This CDR3 contains 13 residues. CDR1 GTSNPN and CDR2 SVGIG come from the germline V gene (reference sequence). V gave up 2 bases and J gave up 9 bases, with 14 bases separating them. CDR3 bases: TGTGCCTGGAGTCAGGACCGCTCACGGCCCCAGCATTTT. Amino acid sequence: CAWSQDRSRPQHF.

The chain couples TRBV12-3 or TRBV12-4 to TRBJ2-7; D not resolved. The V end was cut by 6 bases, the J end by 1 base, with 10 bases between. This CDR3 is 13 amino acids long. The CDR3 loop reads CASRPWGSYEQYF. The CDR3, as DNA: TGTGCCAGCAGACCCTGGGGTTCCTACGAGCAGTACTTC.

In the case of this clone: One junction end does not reproduce the germline sequence, and a read error may be involved. The CDR3 DNA sequence: TGTGCCAGCAGTTTGGTTACTGCTGGTAGTCAGCTCCAGCATTTT. Residues: CASSLVTAGSQLQHF. The chain couples TRBV28 to TRBJ1-5; D gene ambiguous. The V gene's germline CDR1 is MDHEN and CDR2 SYDVKM. CDR3 length: 15 residues.

This chain uses TRBV6-5 with TRBJ1-5, with D perhaps TRBD1 (5 bases). V gave up 6 bases and J gave up 4 bases, with 13 bases separating them. Germline CDR1 and CDR2: MNHEY and SVGAGI. The CDR3 has 14 residues. For the CDR3, the DNA is TGTGCCAGCAGGTCCCAGAGGGGTAATCAGCCCCAGCATTTT. Protein sequence: CASRSQRGNQPQHF.

This sequence joins TRBV20-1 and TRBJ2-5; D call uncertain. The CDR3 loop spans 12 amino acids. V lost 3 bases and J lost 2, with 7 bases in between. Per the germline V gene, CDR1 is DFQATT and CDR2 is SNEGSKA (reference sequence). CDR3 sequence reads: CSASTGQETQYF. The DNA for the CDR3 is TGCAGTGCTAGTACCGGACAAGAGACCCAGTACTTC.

The rearrangement uses TRBV7-9 and TRBJ2-2, with D possibly TRBD1 on 6 matching bases. V was shortened by 4 bases and J by 7 bases, with 10 bases between the two germline ends. The CDR3 is 13 amino acids. Germline values: CDR1 SEHNR, CDR2 FQNEAQ (reference sequence). The DNA for the CDR3 is TGTGCCAGCAGCTCTCAGGGGATCGGGGAGCTGTTTTTT. Residues: CASSSQGIGELFF. The variable domain in full, completed from reference TRBV7-9 and TRBJ2-2, reads DTGVSQNPRHKITKRGQNVTFRCDPISEHNRLYWYRQTLGQGPEFLTYFQNEAQLEKSRLLSDRFSAERPKGSFSTLEIQRTEQGDSAMYLCASSSQGIGELFFGEGSRLTVL.

The chain couples TRBV10-1 to TRBJ2-5; perhaps TRBD2 as D (5 bases). V lost 3 bases to trimming and J lost 5 bases, with 10 bases between them. Germline V gene lookup returns CDR1 WNHNN and CDR2 SYGVQD (reference sequence). The CDR3 extends over 13 amino acids. In DNA, the CDR3 is TGCGCCAGCAGTGAACAGCGAGGGGAGACCCAGTACTTC. This translates into CASSEQRGETQYF.

V is TRBV2 and J is TRBJ2-7; 7 bases are a match to TRBD1. CDR1 and CDR2 from the germline V gene are SNHLY and FYNNEI. The CDR3 is made up of 16 amino acids. With V trimmed by 0 bases and J by 3 bases, 8 bases remained unmatched. The CDR3 DNA is TGTGCCAGCAGTGAAGCGGACAGGACCCAATACTACGAGCAGTACTTC. It yields the protein CASSEADRTQYYEQYF.

The genes are TRBV6-4 and TRBJ2-2, with 10 bases that match TRBD1. The CDR3 consists of 16 residues. From germline, CDR1 is MRHNA and CDR2 SNTAGT. After removal of 5 bases from V and 6 bases from J, the junction contained 9 bases not matched to a gene. The CDR3 nucleotides are TGTGCCAGCAGTACCAAACCTGGGACAGGGGCCGGGGAGCTGTTTTTT. Its protein product is CASSTKPGTGAGELFF.

By sample share, this clone is medium-sized. The V gene is TRBV29-1, the J gene TRBJ2-1; TRBD2 might be the D (6 bases). The CDR3 consists of 14 residues. Trimming took 4 bases from V and 6 from J, leaving 16 bases between them. Per germline, CDR1 SQVTM and CDR2 ANQGSEA. This chain's CDR3 is CSVGSLARGNEQFF. In nucleotides, the CDR3 is TGCAGCGTTGGCTCGCTAGCGCGGGGCAATGAGCAGTTCTTC.

The J gene is TRBJ2-3, the V gene TRBV9, with TRBD2 matching 10 bases. The J segment lost 6 bases and the V segment lost 4 bases, leaving 8 bases of the junction unmatched. Germline CDR1 reads SGDLS; CDR2 reads YYNGEE. CDR3 length: 15 residues. The CDR3 coding sequence is TGTGCCAGCAGCAGTCTAGCGGGAGTGGCGGATACGCAGTATTTT. Amino acids: CASSSLAGVADTQYF. Using reference TRBV9 and TRBJ2-3 for the parts outside the CDR3, the full variable domain is DSGVTQTPKHLITATGQRVTLRCSPRSGDLSVYWYQQSLDQGLQFLIQYYNGEERAKGNILERFSAQQFPDLHSELNLSSLELGDSALYFCASSSLAGVADTQYFGPGTRLTVL.

The J gene is TRBJ1-6, the V gene TRBV18; maybe TRBD1 (5 bases). V dropped 0 bases and J dropped 9 bases, with 9 bases sitting between them. This CDR3 is built from 14 residues. CDR1 and CDR2 (germline): KGHSH, LQKENI. CDR3 loop: CASSPPGGGSPLHF. The CDR3, as DNA: TGTGCCAGCTCACCACCCGGGGGGGGTTCACCCCTCCACTTT.

The chain employs TRBV5-6 and TRBJ2-2; 9 positions agree with TRBD2. Germline V gene sequence: CDR1 SGHDT, CDR2 YYEEEE. V shed 2 bases, J shed 6 bases, and the junction held 2 bases outside the gene matches. The CDR3 spans 14 residues. CDR3 bases: TGTGCCAGCAGCTTCGGGACTAGCTCCGGGGAGCTGTTTTTT. It encodes CASSFGTSSGELFF.

The rearrangement links TRBV6-2 or TRBV6-3 to TRBJ2-3; 8 bases are a match to TRBD1. The CDR3 has 16 residues. Losses at the gene ends were 0 bases for V and 1 base for J; bases not matched to a gene: 3. Germline V gene sequence: CDR1 MNHEY, CDR2 SVGEGT. This CDR3 reads CASSYSLGQGTDTQYF. The CDR3 DNA sequence: TGTGCCAGCAGTTACTCCCTGGGACAGGGCACAGATACGCAGTATTTT.

The chain combines TRBV18 with TRBJ2-1; D may be TRBD2 (6 bases). This CDR3 contains 16 residues. The germline CDR1 and CDR2 sequences are KGHSH and LQKENI. The V end was cut by 2 bases, the J end by 10 bases, with 21 bases between. CDR3 sequence: CASSPGAFSGAEEQFF. CDR3 bases: TGTGCCAGCTCACCAGGAGCCTTTTCGGGAGCCGAGGAGCAGTTCTTC.

CDR3 sequence reads: CASSQDSEYYEQYF. CDR3 DNA sequence: TGTGCCAGCAGCCAAGACAGCGAGTACTACGAGCAGTACTTC. The chain has TRBV3-1 (or the pseudogene TRBV3-2) and TRBJ2-7, with D uncertain. Per germline, CDR1 LGHDT and CDR2 YNNKEL (reference sequence). This CDR3 comprises 14 residues. V was trimmed by 0 bases and J by 3 bases, leaving 9 bases between them.

The chain is built from TRBV4-2 and TRBJ2-1, with 7 bases matching TRBD2. CDR1 is LGHNA and CDR2 is YNFKEQ in the germline V gene. There are 15 residues in the CDR3. Trimming cost V 4 bases and J 10 bases; bases outside gene matches: 13. CDR3 loop: CASSRSGTDLSEQFF. In DNA form, the CDR3 reads TGTGCCAGCAGCCGGAGCGGGACCGACCTTTCAGAGCAGTTCTTC.

This rearrangement joins TRBV6-2 or TRBV6-3 to TRBJ1-1; tentatively, D is TRBD1 (5 bases). V lost 4 bases, J lost 2 bases, and 14 bases lay in between. This CDR3 spans 15 amino acids. The germline gives CDR1 MNHEY, CDR2 SVGEGT. CDR3 region: CASSWGLLGNTEAFF. CDR3 in DNA: TGTGCCAGCAGTTGGGGCCTTTTAGGCAACACTGAAGCTTTCTTT.

The rearrangement links TRBV28 to TRBJ2-7, with D perhaps TRBD1 or TRBD2 (5 bases each). V dropped 2 bases and J dropped 1 base, with 12 bases sitting between them. The CDR3 runs 15 residues. Germline assignment: CDR1 MDHEN and CDR2 SYDVKM. For the CDR3, the DNA is TGTGCCAGCAGTTTAGGGGGACGACCTTCCTACGAGCAGTACTTC. It specifies CASSLGGRPSYEQYF.